This TCR beta chain came from a study of cytomegalovirus exposure and HLA in healthy donors. Findings and limits, study-wide: Data from an earlier analysis indicated that most TCR beta V segments were productive either about 87% or about 30% of the time.

There are 16 residues in the CDR3. Looked up from germline, CDR1 is LGHNA and CDR2 is YNFKEQ. V lost 0 bases to trimming and J lost 4 bases; unmatched junction nucleotides: 5. Use of 60 Vbeta and 13 Jbeta primers characterized the PCR. Using immunoSEQ multiplex PCR, the repertoire was profiled, and TCRdb retains in-frame clones only, with some absent. This table has under 200,000 clones, approximately 80% appearing once. To note about this clone: What it binds is unknown.

The sequence came from a woman under 30 in good health and CMV-seronegative. J is TRBJ2-1 and V is TRBV4-2; 8 bases line up with TRBD1. Sequenced input: PBMCs. The CDR3 DNA reads as TGTGCCAGCAGCCAAGATGATACAGGGGGTTACAATGAGCAGTTCTTC. Protein sequence: CASSQDDTGGYNEQFF.